Listed below are T cell receptor beta chains from one sample, sequenced in a study of blood T cells in healthy people across ages. TCRdb itself ran the 5' RACE reads through MiXCR, one entry per CDR3 protein. The sample records 700,000 to 1,000,000 distinct CDR3 sequences, around two fifths being singletons. Sequencing was performed on blood. The receptors were gathered from a man aged 55-75 years in good health. Both conserved end residues are part of each CDR3. The D gene is left open where the match is weak. Expanded clones get a size class; other rows say once, few or many, or leave the size out.

D gene: TRBD1
V gene: TRBV6-6
J gene: TRBJ1-2
clone size: -
CDR3 protein: CASTGTGVNYGYTF
CDR3 DNA: TGTGCCAGCACAGGGACAGGTGTGAACTATGGCTACACCTTC

D gene: -
V gene: TRBV7-2
J gene: TRBJ2-3
clone size: -
CDR3 protein: CASSLYRWDTQYF
CDR3 DNA: TGTGCCAGCAGCTTATACAGGTGGGATACGCAGTATTTT

D gene: -
V gene: TRBV7-9
J gene: TRBJ2-1
clone size: -
CDR3 protein: CASSSNRGADNEQFF
CDR3 DNA: TGTGCCAGCAGCTCCAACCGGGGGGCCGACAATGAGCAGTTCTTC

D gene: -
V gene: TRBV7-2
J gene: TRBJ2-7
clone size: -
CDR3 protein: CASSLTGTSEPYEQYF
CDR3 DNA: TGTGCCAGCAGTCTTACCGGGACATCTGAACCCTACGAGCAGTACTTC

D gene: TRBD2
V gene: TRBV20-1
J gene: TRBJ2-5
clone size: once
CDR3 protein: CSASPGLAGGRETQYF
CDR3 DNA: TGCAGTGCTAGTCCGGGACTAGCGGGGGGGCGGGAGACCCAGTACTTC

D gene: TRBD2
V gene: TRBV11-3
J gene: TRBJ2-1
clone size: -
CDR3 protein: CASSLLLAGGNSEQFF
CDR3 DNA: TGTGCCAGCAGCTTACTCTTAGCGGGGGGAAACAGTGAGCAGTTCTTC

D gene: -
V gene: TRBV3-1
J gene: TRBJ2-7
clone size: -
CDR3 protein: CAGSQVLRDKSSYEQYF
CDR3 DNA: TGTGCCGGCAGCCAAGTCCTCCGGGACAAATCCTCCTACGAGCAGTACTTC

D gene: TRBD1
V gene: TRBV5-1
J gene: TRBJ2-7
clone size: -
CDR3 protein: CASSLVSAGTGGYEQYF
CDR3 DNA: TGCGCCAGCAGCTTGGTATCGGCCGGGACAGGGGGCTACGAGCAGTACTTC

D gene: TRBD1
V gene: TRBV29-1
J gene: TRBJ1-2
clone size: -
CDR3 protein: CSVVSPGGNYGYTF
CDR3 DNA: TGCAGCGTTGTGTCGCCAGGGGGAAACTATGGCTACACCTTC

D gene: TRBD1
V gene: TRBV3-1
J gene: TRBJ2-3
clone size: -
CDR3 protein: CASSQDERGRDTQYF
CDR3 DNA: TGTGCCAGCAGCCAAGATGAGAGGGGGCGGGATACGCAGTATTTT

D gene: -
V gene: TRBV27
J gene: TRBJ1-6
clone size: -
CDR3 protein: CASSATLGALSSYNSPLHF
CDR3 DNA: TGTGCCAGCAGTGCCACCCTGGGGGCGCTCAGCTCCTATAATTCACCCCTCCACTTT